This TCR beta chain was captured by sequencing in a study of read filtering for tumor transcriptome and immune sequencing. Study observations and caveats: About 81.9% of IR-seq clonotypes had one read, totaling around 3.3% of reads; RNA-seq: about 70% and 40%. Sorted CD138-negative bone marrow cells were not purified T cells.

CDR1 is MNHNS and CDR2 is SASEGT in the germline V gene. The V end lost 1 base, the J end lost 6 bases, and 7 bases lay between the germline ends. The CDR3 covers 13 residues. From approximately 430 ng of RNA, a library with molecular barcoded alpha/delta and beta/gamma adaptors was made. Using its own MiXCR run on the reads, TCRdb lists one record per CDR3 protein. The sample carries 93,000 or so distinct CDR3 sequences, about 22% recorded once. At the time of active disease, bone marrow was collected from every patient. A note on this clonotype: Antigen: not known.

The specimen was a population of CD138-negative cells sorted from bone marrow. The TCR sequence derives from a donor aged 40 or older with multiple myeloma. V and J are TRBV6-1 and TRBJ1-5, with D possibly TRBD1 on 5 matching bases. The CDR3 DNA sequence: TGTGCCAGCAGTGAAGGGGGGTTTCAGCCCCAGCATTTT. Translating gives CASSEGGFQPQHF.